Sequencing of this T cell receptor (beta chain) was carried out in a study of T cell responses to AZD1222 COVID-19 vaccine. Looked up from germline, CDR1 is SGHVS and CDR2 is FNYEAQ. V lost 5 bases, J lost 0 bases, and 14 bases lay in between. The CDR3 extends over 17 amino acids. Clones were sequenced by immunoSEQ multiplex PCR, and TCRdb holds only the in-frame ones, with some missing. The sample carries about 120,000 clones, over 75% recorded once. This clone was recorded only once. The chain couples TRBV7-6 to TRBJ2-6, with a possible D match to TRBD1 (6 bases). The TCR was taken from an adult who received the MenACWY meningococcal vaccine as a control. Here the sequenced sample was peripheral blood, taken 28 days after the second dose of the MenACWY control vaccine. Written as DNA, the CDR3 is TGTGCCAGCAGCCCCGAGGGACACGCCTCTGGGGCCAACGTCCTGACTTTC. It yields the protein CASSPEGHASGANVLTF.